Below, 4 T cell receptor beta chains from the same sample are listed, as sequenced in a study of OX40 agonist ivuxolimab in advanced cancers. Generated by immunoSEQ multiplex PCR, the TCRdb table keeps only in-frame clones and is missing some. The sample carries approximately 82,000 clones, 80% to 90% recorded once. Sequencing was performed on CD4+ or CD8+ T cells sorted from blood, taken in a trial of the OX40 agonist ivuxolimab. The receptor source for this set is an adult with an advanced solid tumor such as melanoma, head and neck, liver or kidney cancer.

V and J are TRBV9 and TRBJ2-3; D not resolved. The CDR3 consists of 15 residues. V gave up 1 base and J gave up 0 bases, with 9 bases separating them. Germline V gene lookup returns CDR1 SGDLS and CDR2 YYNGEE. The CDR3 DNA reads as TGTGCCAGCAGCGTACGAACGGCTAGCACAGATACGCAGTATTTT. It encodes CASSVRTASTDTQYF.

The chain couples TRBV5-1 to TRBJ1-1; D uncertain. From germline, CDR1 is SGHRS and CDR2 YFSETQ. The CDR3 covers 11 residues. V shed 0 bases and J shed 6 bases, with 3 bases lying between them. The chain's CDR3 is CASSLGPEAFF. The CDR3 DNA follows: TGCGCCAGCAGCTTGGGTCCTGAAGCTTTCTTT.

The rearrangement links TRBV5-4 to TRBJ2-7; D is unclear. Trimming pared 1 base from V and 5 bases from J, leaving 7 bases between. The germline CDR1 and CDR2 sequences are SGHNT and YYREEE (reference sequence). The CDR3 has 12 residues. CDR3 sequence reads: CASSLFGNEQYF. CDR3 in DNA: TGTGCCAGCAGCTTGTTTGGGAACGAGCAGTACTTC.

This clone appeared a single time. The chain is built from TRBV30 and TRBJ2-5; D is possibly TRBD2 (5 bases). This CDR3 is built from 13 residues. The ends were cut back, 4 bases at V and 2 bases at J, with 11 bases in the middle. Germline V gene data show CDR1 as GTSNPN and CDR2 as SVGIG (reference sequence). DNA of the CDR3: TGTGCCTGGAATGCGGGCTTACAAGAGACCCAGTACTTC. This codes for CAWNAGLQETQYF.